This T cell receptor beta chain appears in the sequencing data of a study of blood T cell repertoires in COVID-19. Trimming left V 10 bases short and J 2 bases short, with 14 bases between. The CDR3 covers 13 residues. The germline CDR1 and CDR2 sequences are MNHEY and SVGAGI. Method: immunoSEQ multiplex PCR; TCRdb's copy keeps in-frame clones and lacks some. There are about 190,000 clones in the sample; about 87% occur only once, and 2.5% to 3.5% lies in the top ten. Sequenced sample: peripheral blood. The chain couples TRBV6-5 to TRBJ1-1; D is undetermined. The TCR originated in a man in his forties with active or convalescent COVID-19. The CDR3 protein is CATQTSTNTEAFF. The CDR3 DNA reads as TGTGCCACCCAGACCTCGACAAACACTGAAGCTTTCTTT.